This T cell receptor beta chain was sequenced for a study of control samples from healthy donors and cancer patients. Measured with immunoSEQ multiplex PCR; TCRdb has only the in-frame clones, and not every one. This sample has nearly 35,000 clones; over 85% occur once, and the top ten carry 1.5% to 2%. The CDR3 contains 13 residues. With V trimmed by 5 bases and J by 3 bases, 2 bases remained unmatched. The germline V gene has CDR1 SGHTA and CDR2 FQGNSA. V is TRBV7-2 and J is TRBJ1-2; 8 bases are a match to TRBD1. This receptor was taken from a man aged 35 to 55 with colorectal cancer. Source material: PBMCs. The CDR3 DNA follows: TGTGCCAGCAGCCCGGACAGGGACTATGGCTACACCTTC. It yields the protein CASSPDRDYGYTF.